The clone carrying this TCR beta chain has only one observation. Produced via immunoSEQ multiplex PCR; TCRdb's table is partial and in-frame only. The sample shows about 70,000 clones, approximately 89% of them seen only once. This entry comes from a study of blood T cell repertoires in COVID-19. As for the study in general: Samples came from the United States, Italy and Spain, spanning acute and convalescent COVID-19. PBMCs, B-cell-depleted T cells, or T cells were the source of the cDNA or gDNA that made up the material.

Germline CDR1 is SGHAT and CDR2 is FQNNGV. Unmatched junction bases numbered 8, after V lost 6 bases and J lost 3 bases. The CDR3 totals 14 residues. The chain links TRBV11-2 to TRBJ2-7, with 7 positions matching TRBD1. The sequence derives from a human donor in a cohort sampled during active COVID-19. The sample was peripheral blood. CDR3 bases: TGTGCCAGCAGGCCCGGGACAGTTATCTACGAGCAGTACTTC. Encoded protein: CASRPGTVIYEQYF.